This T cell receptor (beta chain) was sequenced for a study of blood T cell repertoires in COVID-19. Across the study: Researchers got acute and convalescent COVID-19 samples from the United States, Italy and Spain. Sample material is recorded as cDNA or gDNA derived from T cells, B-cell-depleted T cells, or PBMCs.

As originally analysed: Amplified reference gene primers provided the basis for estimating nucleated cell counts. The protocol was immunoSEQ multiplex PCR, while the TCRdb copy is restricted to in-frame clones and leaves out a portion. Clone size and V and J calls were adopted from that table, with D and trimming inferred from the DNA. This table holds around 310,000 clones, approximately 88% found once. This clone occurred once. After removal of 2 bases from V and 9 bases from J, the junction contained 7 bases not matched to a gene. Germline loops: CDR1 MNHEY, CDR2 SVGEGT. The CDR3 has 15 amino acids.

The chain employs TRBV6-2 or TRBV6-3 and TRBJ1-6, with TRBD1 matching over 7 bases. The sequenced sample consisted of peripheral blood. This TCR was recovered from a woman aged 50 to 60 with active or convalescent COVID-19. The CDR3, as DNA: TGTGCCAGCAGTTACAGACAGGGAGTATCTTCACCCCTCCACTTT. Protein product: CASSYRQGVSSPLHF.